The present entry profiles one T cell receptor beta chain with its context. Its antigen remains unidentified. As handled by the study authors: Owing to the provision of junction-only sequences devoid of quality scores by immunoSEQ, filtering differed. Assay: immunoSEQ multiplex PCR; the TCRdb copy retains only in-frame clones and omits some. The V and J calls and the clone size are those of that table, but D and trimming were determined from the DNA. Of about 1.5 million clones in the sample, 95% to 99% are singletons; the top ten hold about 0.45%. The sample is drawn from a study of shared clonotypes between healthy human individuals. Findings and caveats of the study: Apart from blood, nothing was sampled; tissue repertoires likely differ. Some clonotypes were shared by all four sorted-subset donors, while others were not shared. The non-shared ones had lower generation probabilities than the shared ones.

CDR1 MNHEY and CDR2 SVGAGI come from the germline V gene. The CDR3 has 12 amino acids. With V trimmed by 4 bases and J by 8 bases, 2 bases remained unmatched. This chain links TRBV6-5 with TRBJ1-1, with TRBD1 matching 9 bases. The sample was naive CD4+ T cells sorted from blood. The subset was: CD45RA+ positively selected. The receptor was derived from a man in his thirties or forties in good health. The CDR3 is CASSSGTGEAFF. The CDR3 DNA follows: TGTGCCAGCAGTTCCGGGACAGGGGAAGCTTTCTTT.